This TCR beta chain was identified in a study of T cell responses to AZD1222 COVID-19 vaccine. Across the study: Doses given second, at about 4 or about 12 weeks, were pooled. Study outcomes and limitations: Seropositive status at baseline applied to only 6 or 7 AZD1222 recipients. Donors skewed white British and female; clonal diversity was possibly underestimated. Regions left unmutated in variants are reportedly the target of nearly half of spike-specific TCRs.

Comment on this clone: As yet, its antigen is unknown.

Clones were read by immunoSEQ multiplex PCR, and TCRdb kept only the in-frame ones, dropping some. Of some 180,000 clones listed, around 94% are singletons. The specimen was peripheral blood, collected on day 0 of AZD1222 vaccination. This receptor was obtained from an adult in good health.

The DNA of the CDR3 is TGTGCCAGCAGCTTAATTCCCAATTACAATGAGCAGTTCTTC. It is translated as CASSLIPNYNEQFF. This chain uses TRBV7-3 with TRBJ2-1, with no clear D. In germline, CDR1 is SGHTA, CDR2 FQGTGA. V lost 1 base and J 4 bases, leaving 8 bases between the germline ends. The CDR3 has 14 residues.